These T cell receptor beta chains were read from a single sample in a study of somatic mutations in cytotoxic T cells in rheumatoid arthritis. TCRdb keeps only in-frame clones here, not all; method: immunoSEQ multiplex PCR. The sample gives fewer than 30,000 clones, 70% to 80% of which show up once; around 9.9% is in the top ten. The sample was CD8+ T cells sorted from blood. These receptors all stem from a woman between 18 and 29 years old in good health. Each CDR3 is given with its conserved first and last residue. The D gene is left open where the match is weak. Rows give clone size only sometimes, using once, few, many, or a class for an expanded clone.

TRBV7-9	TRBJ1-1	.	once	CASSTLGQAGDTEAFF	TGTGCCAGCAGCACCCTAGGGCAGGCTGGGGACACTGAAGCTTTCTTT
TRBV29-1	TRBJ2-1	TRBD2	.	CSTSGGPYNEQFF	TGCAGCACTAGCGGGGGCCCTTACAATGAGCAGTTCTTC
TRBV5-1	TRBJ2-1	TRBD2	few	CASSLGGRETYNEQFF	TGCGCCAGCAGCTTGGGAGGGCGGGAGACCTACAATGAGCAGTTCTTC
TRBV11-2	TRBJ2-3	TRBD2	.	CASSGTSGTDTQYF	TGTGCCAGCAGCGGGACTAGCGGCACAGATACGCAGTATTTT
TRBV7-3	TRBJ2-3	.	.	CASSRTGGDTQYF	TGTGCCAGCAGCCGGACTGGGGGGGATACGCAGTATTTT
TRBV6-1	TRBJ2-1	.	.	CASSDLGRPDEQFF	TGTGCCAGCAGTGACCTGGGACGACCGGATGAGCAGTTCTTC
TRBV2	TRBJ1-2	.	.	CASHGIQTYGYTF	TGTGCCAGCCACGGGATCCAAACCTATGGCTACACCTTC
TRBV5-6	TRBJ2-7	.	.	CASSFTSGSSYEQYF	TGTGCCAGCAGCTTTACCTCCGGGAGCTCCTACGAGCAGTACTTC
TRBV11-2	TRBJ2-2	TRBD2	once	CASSLEFSGSYRNTGELFF	TGTGCCAGCAGCTTAGAATTTAGCGGGAGTTACAGGAACACCGGGGAGCTGTTTTTT
TRBV9	TRBJ2-5	.	.	CASSVADTDYRVIGGETQYF	TGTGCCAGCAGCGTAGCGGACACAGACTACCGCGTTATCGGGGGAGAGACCCAGTACTTC
TRBV7-9	TRBJ1-4	.	.	CASSSSGHSGELFF	TGTGCCAGCAGCTCCTCCGGGCATTCAGGGGAACTGTTTTTT
TRBV7-9	TRBJ2-5	TRBD2	.	CASSFEGLAETQYF	TGTGCCAGCAGCTTTGAGGGACTAGCCGAGACCCAGTACTTC
TRBV27	TRBJ1-1	TRBD1	.	CASSPTGGANTEAFF	TGTGCCAGCAGTCCCACAGGGGGCGCAAACACTGAAGCTTTCTTT
TRBV4-1	TRBJ1-6	.	once	CAGSQVDSNLPLHF	TGCGCCGGCAGCCAAGTAGACTCAAATCTACCCCTCCACTTT
TRBV6-5	TRBJ2-3	TRBD2	.	CASSSRTSGRHTQYF	TGTGCCAGCAGTTCTAGGACTAGCGGGCGTCATACGCAGTATTTT
TRBV7-9	TRBJ2-1	.	.	CASSPNQGLAYNEQFF	TGTGCCAGCAGCCCCAATCAGGGGTTGGCCTACAATGAGCAGTTCTTC
TRBV6-1	TRBJ2-1	TRBD1	.	CASTWDSSYNEQFF	TGTGCCAGCACCTGGGACAGCTCCTACAATGAGCAGTTCTTC
TRBV30	TRBJ2-1	.	.	CAWSVRGAGSENEQFF	TGTGCCTGGAGTGTAAGAGGGGCGGGTTCCGAAAATGAGCAGTTCTTC
TRBV6-5	TRBJ2-5	TRBD2	once	CASSNSGGAAETQYF	TGTGCCAGCAGCAATAGCGGGGGGGCGGCAGAGACCCAGTACTTC
TRBV11-2	TRBJ2-7	TRBD1	few	CASSFRPGQGFHEQYF	TGTGCCAGCAGCTTCCGTCCGGGACAGGGATTCCACGAGCAGTACTTC
TRBV2	TRBJ1-5	.	.	CASRPRGRQPQHF	TGTGCCAGCAGACCCCGGGGACGGCAGCCCCAGCATTTT
TRBV2	TRBJ2-1	TRBD2	.	CASGRNSAGDYNEQFF	TGTGCCAGCGGACGAAATTCAGCGGGAGACTACAATGAGCAGTTCTTC
TRBV27	TRBJ2-7	TRBD2	.	CASSPLAGGYEQYF	TGTGCCAGCAGCCCCCTAGCGGGAGGTTACGAGCAGTACTTC
TRBV10-3	TRBJ2-1	.	.	CAISGPINVTTHSYNEQFF	TGTGCCATCAGTGGGCCCATTAATGTGACTACGCACTCCTACAATGAGCAGTTCTTC
TRBV4-1	TRBJ2-7	.	.	CASSHGQSSYEQYF	TGCGCCAGCAGCCATGGTCAGAGCTCCTACGAGCAGTACTTC
TRBV6-6	TRBJ2-1	TRBD2	.	CASSLGLAGWEQFF	TGTGCCAGCAGTTTGGGACTAGCGGGATGGGAGCAGTTCTTC
TRBV5-4	TRBJ2-7	TRBD2	.	CASSLERGFPYEQYF	TGTGCCAGCAGCTTGGAGCGGGGGTTTCCCTACGAGCAGTACTTC
TRBV4-2	TRBJ1-2	TRBD1	.	CASSHLGGTDGYTF	TGTGCCAGCAGCCACCTGGGTGGGACAGATGGCTACACCTTC
TRBV10-3	TRBJ2-3	TRBD2	.	CAISVTSGSTDTQYF	TGTGCCATCAGTGTGACTAGCGGTAGCACAGATACGCAGTATTTT
TRBV28	TRBJ1-2	.	few	CASSRGTYGYTF	TGTGCCAGCAGCCGTGGGACCTATGGCTACACCTTC
TRBV29-1	TRBJ1-2	TRBD1	.	CSAPDRGRAYGYTF	TGCAGCGCCCCAGACAGGGGGCGCGCCTATGGCTACACCTTC
TRBV6-5	TRBJ2-3	TRBD2	.	CASSRLAGGLDTQYF	TGTGCCAGCAGTCGACTAGCGGGGGGATTGGATACGCAGTATTTT
TRBV10-1	TRBJ2-3	TRBD2	.	CASCRAGDSSTDTQYF	TGCGCCAGCTGCCGAGCGGGAGATTCTAGCACAGATACGCAGTATTTT
TRBV5-4	TRBJ1-1	TRBD1	.	CASSQGQGGNTEAFF	TGTGCCAGCAGCCAAGGACAGGGGGGGAACACTGAAGCTTTCTTT
TRBV28	TRBJ1-1	.	.	CASSLYRPTEAFF	TGTGCCAGCAGTTTATATCGTCCGACTGAAGCTTTCTTT
TRBV6-6	TRBJ2-1	.	.	CASSSGDEQFF	TGTGCCAGCAGTTCCGGCGATGAGCAGTTCTTC
TRBV7-9	TRBJ2-1	.	few	CASSLAGQGYGNEQFF	TGTGCCAGCAGCTTAGCGGGCCAGGGATACGGCAATGAGCAGTTCTTC
TRBV15	TRBJ2-7	.	.	CATSGVWGGDEQYF	TGTGCCACCAGCGGTGTATGGGGCGGCGACGAGCAGTACTTC
TRBV6-1	TRBJ2-3	.	once	CASSEWLDTQYF	TGTGCCAGCAGTGAATGGTTAGATACGCAGTATTTT
TRBV11-3	TRBJ1-1	.	.	CASSLGVNTEAFF	TGTGCCAGCAGCTTAGGGGTGAACACTGAAGCTTTCTTT
TRBV19	TRBJ1-1	.	few	CASSIGAGLTEAFF	TGTGCCAGTAGTATTGGGGCGGGGCTCACTGAAGCTTTCTTT
TRBV7-9	TRBJ2-7	TRBD1	.	CASSLGAPGQGNEQYF	TGTGCCAGCAGCTTGGGAGCGCCGGGACAGGGCAACGAGCAGTACTTC
TRBV11-2	TRBJ1-3	.	.	CASSLGGSGNTIYF	TGTGCCAGCAGCTTAGGGGGCTCTGGAAACACCATATATTTT
TRBV28	TRBJ2-5	.	.	CASSLGRRAETQYF	TGTGCCAGCAGTTTAGGACGGCGAGCGGAGACCCAGTACTTC
TRBV9	TRBJ2-3	TRBD2	.	CASSVARGGPDTQYF	TGTGCCAGCAGCGTAGCTCGGGGGGGGCCAGATACGCAGTATTTT
TRBV2	TRBJ1-5	TRBD1	few	CASGGTGFTQPQHF	TGTGCCAGCGGGGGGACAGGGTTTACTCAGCCCCAGCATTTT
TRBV19	TRBJ2-1	.	.	CASSILGMGAYNEQFF	TGTGCCAGTAGTATCTTGGGGATGGGAGCCTACAATGAGCAGTTCTTC
TRBV5-4	TRBJ1-1	TRBD1	.	CASSLVGTGGLEAFF	TGTGCCAGCAGCTTGGTTGGGACAGGGGGCCTTGAAGCTTTCTTT
TRBV7-9	TRBJ1-3	TRBD1	.	CASSPFGQGEGNTIYF	TGTGCCAGCAGCCCCTTCGGACAGGGCGAGGGAAACACCATATATTTT
TRBV7-6	TRBJ2-5	.	.	CASSGRAWETQYF	TGTGCCAGCAGCGGTCGAGCGTGGGAGACCCAGTACTTC
TRBV6-1	TRBJ2-1	TRBD2	.	CASVLLAGVRDEQFF	TGTGCCAGCGTTTTACTAGCGGGGGTACGCGATGAGCAGTTCTTC
TRBV4-1	TRBJ2-1	TRBD2	.	CASSQELAGGHNEQFF	TGCGCCAGCAGCCAGGAACTAGCGGGGGGCCACAATGAGCAGTTCTTC
TRBV19	TRBJ2-4	.	.	CASSSRLEGNIQYF	TGTGCCAGTAGTAGCCGTCTCGAGGGAAACATTCAGTACTTC
TRBV7-2	TRBJ2-4	TRBD1	.	CASSLGPGGPNIQYF	TGTGCCAGCAGCTTAGGTCCAGGGGGCCCGAACATTCAGTACTTC
TRBV13	TRBJ1-1	.	.	CASSSSTGLNTEAFF	TGTGCCAGCAGCTCCTCTACAGGGCTGAACACTGAAGCTTTCTTT
TRBV19	TRBJ2-1	.	once	CASSLYLGFTNEQFF	TGTGCCAGTAGCTTATACCTAGGGTTCACCAATGAGCAGTTCTTC
TRBV6-1	TRBJ2-3	TRBD2	once	CASSELSGGSTDTQYF	TGTGCCAGCAGTGAATTAAGCGGCGGGAGTACAGATACGCAGTATTTT
TRBV6-1	TRBJ2-1	TRBD2	.	CASSPLAGEGYEQFF	TGTGCCAGCAGTCCCCTAGCGGGAGAGGGGTATGAGCAGTTCTTC
TRBV4-1	TRBJ2-5	.	.	CASSQAFTGYETQYF	TGCGCCAGCAGCCAAGCCTTTACAGGGTACGAGACCCAGTACTTC